This TCR beta chain originates from a study of monozygotic twins with inflammatory bowel disease (dated 2019 in TCRdb). With regard to the full study: In total, roughly 30 monozygotic twin pairs made up the full study: 19 Danish pairs, all IBD-discordant, plus nine German pairs, of which four were IBD-concordant and five were IBD-discordant. Each individual had, on average, about 151 000 unique TCRalpha sequences and 181 000 unique TCRbeta sequences available for analysis. The search for disease-associated traits relied mainly on comparing, within discordant pairs, IBD patients with their genetically identical healthy co-twins. Results and caveats for the whole study, not just this receptor: The analysis was unable to tell apart different T cell subtypes. A decrease in TCRbeta repertoire diversity, as measured by inverse Simpson index, was observed in IBD patients compared with their healthy co-twins. No difference in repertoire similarity was observed between concordant and discordant twins, possibly owing to limited statistical power. Differing immunosuppressive treatments among patients may have added background noise and inter-individual variability to the repertoires. No single strong signal or clonotype linked to IBD turned up in the results, so the idea that one exists was not supported. Compared with healthy twins, IBD patients shared fewer clonotypes with other individuals, and the difference was most pronounced in patients with signs of disease activity.

For this clonotype: What antigen it recognizes has not been identified.

From each donor, an approximately 2.6 ml peripheral blood sample was collected into PAXgene tubes and kept at -80 degrees C. Without T cell sorting, total RNA was isolated from whole blood using the PAXgene blood miRNA kit on an automated QIAcube. Peripheral blood from monozygotic twin pairs who were concordant or discordant for inflammatory bowel disease underwent deep TCRalpha and TCRbeta repertoire profiling using unique molecular barcoding. Smoking habits were recorded for all twin pairs, with individuals classified as current, former or never smokers. The CDR3 starts with the cysteine, ends with the phenylalanine, and has 17 residues. DNA was not recorded. The germline V gene (reference sequence) specifies MNHEY as CDR1 and SMNVEV as CDR2. The library was generated by 5' RACE. Preparation of each TCR library used approximately 3,700 ng of total RNA. For each sample, cDNA synthesis was carried out in eight separate reactions using SMARTScribe reverse transcriptase. During cDNA synthesis, template switching was used to introduce unique molecular identifiers that contained a 6-nucleotide sample barcode. Two nested PCRs of approximately 16 and 10 cycles amplified the TCRalpha and TCRbeta cDNA, and bead purification followed each PCR. Before amplification, the cDNA was treated with uracil DNA-glycosylase and purified using the QIAquick PCR purification kit. The second PCR added Illumina TruSeq-compatible adapters along with sample-specific barcodes. Library quality and concentration were assessed using TapeStation and Qubit, and approximately 5 ng of each library was pooled. Sequencing of the pooled libraries was done on an Illumina HiSeq2500 single-index Rapid Run using custom sequencing primers and 2 x 100 bp reads. Concerning the study's data processing: PCR and sequencing errors were corrected by UMI-based consensus assembly using MiGEC version 1.2.6. V(D)J alignment, clonotype assembly and CDR3 extraction were performed with MiXCR version 2.1.1. Normalisation of gene usage, clonotype sharing and MAIT/NKT TCR abundance was achieved by analysing the top 1000, 10 000 and 20 000 clonotypes per sample. After downsampling to 27 000 UMIs, diversity was calculated as the inverse Simpson index using the vegan R package. Paired Mann-Whitney U tests on discordant twin pairs were used, with Benjamini-Hochberg multiple-testing correction. After reprocessing by TCRdb, each CDR3 protein sequence is one entry, and no DNA is given. Clone size and V and J calls follow TCRdb, not the original study. The sample's table covers about 330,000 distinct CDR3 sequences. The ten largest make up approximately 2% of the sample.

Input material: blood. The V and J segments used are TRBV27 and TRBJ2-3; with no DNA, the TCRdb D assignment of TRBD2 cannot be verified. This TCR came from a human donor with ulcerative colitis or Crohn's disease, or a healthy co-twin of an affected twin (not recorded which). The CDR3 reads as follows: CASTGLAGGFSTDTQYF.